These T cell receptor beta chains were read from a single sample in a study of T cells after yellow fever vaccination. TCRdb analysed the 5' RACE reads with MiXCR anew, one entry per CDR3 protein. This sample has under 350,000 distinct CDR3 sequences, with over 4% found just once. Here the sequenced sample was PBMCs, taken 5 days after the yellow fever booster vaccination. Every receptor here comes from a man aged 18 to 35 who received the YFV17D yellow fever vaccine. Each CDR3 is given with its conserved first and last residue. D genes are given only for firm matches. Clone size is shown for a subset of rows, as once, few, many or a class of expanded clone.

J: TRBJ2-2
D: .
V: TRBV19
size: .
DNA: TGTGCCAGTAGTATCGCCGGTTACACCGGGGAGCTGTTTTTT
CDR3: CASSIAGYTGELFF

J: TRBJ2-1
D: .
V: TRBV4-1
size: many
DNA: TGCGCCAGCAGCCAAGATCTCGACAATGAGCAGTTCTTC
CDR3: CASSQDLDNEQFF

J: TRBJ2-7
D: .
V: TRBV3-1
size: .
DNA: TGTGCCAGCACCGATGAGGGTCGATCCGAGCAGTACTTC
CDR3: CASTDEGRSEQYF

J: TRBJ2-1
D: .
V: TRBV7-9
size: many
DNA: TGTGCCAGCAGCCCAGGGGAAGAGCAGTTCTTC
CDR3: CASSPGEEQFF

J: TRBJ1-4
D: TRBD1
V: TRBV6-6
size: .
DNA: TGTGCCAGCAGTTACAAGGACAGGGTATCGGGCGAAAAACTGTTTTTT
CDR3: CASSYKDRVSGEKLFF

J: TRBJ1-1
D: .
V: TRBV20-1
size: .
DNA: TGCAGTGCAACCCCGAGACACAGACTCCAGAACACTGAAGCTTTCTTT
CDR3: CSATPRHRLQNTEAFF

J: TRBJ2-5
D: .
V: TRBV5-1
size: many
DNA: TGCGCCAGCAGCTTGGTTCTAGCCGGTGAGACCCAGTACTTC
CDR3: CASSLVLAGETQYF

J: TRBJ1-5
D: TRBD1
V: TRBV29-1
size: many
DNA: TGCAGCGTTGAGGAGACAGGGAACGGCAATCAGCCCCAGCATTTT
CDR3: CSVEETGNGNQPQHF

J: TRBJ2-7
D: .
V: TRBV19
size: .
DNA: TGTGCCAGTAGTATAATGGGATTTACTTCCTACGAGCAGTACTTC
CDR3: CASSIMGFTSYEQYF

J: TRBJ2-6
D: .
V: TRBV2
size: .
DNA: TGTGCCAGCAGTGCGCCCGGGATCGGTGGGGCCAACGTCCTGACTTTC
CDR3: CASSAPGIGGANVLTF

J: TRBJ2-3
D: .
V: TRBV12-5
size: many
DNA: TGTGCTAGTGGTCGCGGCCCAGATACGCAGTATTTT
CDR3: CASGRGPDTQYF

J: TRBJ1-5
D: .
V: TRBV6-5
size: .
DNA: TGTGCCAGCAGTTACATCCAGGGCGGCAATCAGCCCCAGCATTTT
CDR3: CASSYIQGGNQPQHF

J: TRBJ1-6
D: .
V: TRBV7-2
size: .
DNA: TGTGCCAGCAGCTTAAGGGGACGAGGGCAATCACCCCTCCACTTT
CDR3: CASSLRGRGQSPLHF

J: TRBJ2-5
D: .
V: TRBV18
size: .
DNA: TGTGCCAGCTCAACGACAAACCAAGAGACCCAGTACTTC
CDR3: CASSTTNQETQYF

J: TRBJ2-2
D: .
V: TRBV6-5
size: .
DNA: TGTGCCAGCAGTTACTCGAAAGGGGCCGGGGAGCTGTTTTTT
CDR3: CASSYSKGAGELFF

J: TRBJ2-2
D: .
V: TRBV5-1
size: many
DNA: TGCGCCAGCAGCCAACAGGGTTCGGGCACCGGGGAGCTGTTTTTT
CDR3: CASSQQGSGTGELFF

J: TRBJ2-7
D: .
V: TRBV2
size: .
DNA: TGTGCCAGCAGTTCCGTCTGGTCGGTGGACTTC
CDR3: CASSSVWSVDF

J: TRBJ2-5
D: TRBD1
V: TRBV5-5
size: many
DNA: TGTGCCAGCAGCAAGACAGGGGACGAGACCCAGTACTTC
CDR3: CASSKTGDETQYF

J: TRBJ2-1
D: .
V: TRBV15
size: .
DNA: TGTGCCACCAGCCCGAGGCTTAGACAAGACAATGAGCAGTTCTTC
CDR3: CATSPRLRQDNEQFF

J: TRBJ1-2
D: TRBD1
V: TRBV5-4
size: .
DNA: TGTGCCAGCAGCTTTGACAGGGGGGACTATGGCTACACCTTC
CDR3: CASSFDRGDYGYTF

J: TRBJ2-1
D: TRBD1
V: TRBV7-2
size: many
DNA: TGTGCCAGCAGCACGCCCGGGACAGGGGTGTGGGGTGAGCAGTTCTTC
CDR3: CASSTPGTGVWGEQFF

J: TRBJ1-5
D: TRBD1
V: TRBV6-5
size: few
DNA: TGTGCCAGCAGAACAGGGGAGAGCAATCAGCCCCAGCATTTT
CDR3: CASRTGESNQPQHF

J: TRBJ1-2
D: .
V: TRBV4-3
size: few
DNA: TGCGCCAGCAGCCCAGAAGGGCAGAACTATGGCTACACCTTC
CDR3: CASSPEGQNYGYTF

J: TRBJ1-2
D: .
V: TRBV30
size: few
DNA: TGTGCCTGGAGTCAAGCAGGGCGTTATGGCTACACCTTC
CDR3: CAWSQAGRYGYTF

J: TRBJ2-4
D: .
V: TRBV24-1
size: .
DNA: TGTGCCACCATCTTCCTCCAAACCCCGGGACCACTAGCCAAAAACATTCAGTACTTC
CDR3: CATIFLQTPGPLAKNIQYF

J: TRBJ2-7
D: .
V: TRBV18
size: many
DNA: TGTGCCAGCTCACCACGCCAGACCTACGAGCAGTACTTC
CDR3: CASSPRQTYEQYF

J: TRBJ2-7
D: .
V: TRBV3-1
size: many
DNA: TGTGCCAGCAGCCAAGGGGGCTACGAGCAGTACTTC
CDR3: CASSQGGYEQYF

J: TRBJ2-5
D: .
V: TRBV6-5
size: few
DNA: TGTGCCAGCAGTGCCACGGTAGCGGAGGAGACCCAGTACTTC
CDR3: CASSATVAEETQYF

J: TRBJ2-5
D: .
V: TRBV12-3/TRBV12-4
size: .
DNA: TGTGCCAGCCGGGTCGGGGCCACCTCCGGCGAGACCCAGTACTTC
CDR3: CASRVGATSGETQYF

J: TRBJ1-1
D: .
V: TRBV7-9
size: .
DNA: TGTGCCAGCAGCCCCTTAGTGGCTGAAGCTTTCTTT
CDR3: CASSPLVAEAFF

J: TRBJ1-2
D: TRBD1
V: TRBV28
size: many
DNA: TGTGCCAGCAGTTCCCCATTGGGGACAGGGGCTCCCTATGGCTACACCTTC
CDR3: CASSSPLGTGAPYGYTF

J: TRBJ2-7
D: .
V: TRBV7-6
size: many
DNA: TGTGCCAGCAGCTCGGGGCCCCCAAGGGAGCAGTACTTC
CDR3: CASSSGPPREQYF

J: TRBJ2-3
D: TRBD1
V: TRBV7-2
size: many
DNA: TGTGCCAGCAGCCCCCACCGGGACAGGGGGCGAGATACGCAGTATTTT
CDR3: CASSPHRDRGRDTQYF

J: TRBJ2-2
D: .
V: TRBV28
size: .
DNA: TGTGCCAGCAGCCACCCCCGGAGGCCCGGGGAGCTGTTTTTT
CDR3: CASSHPRRPGELFF

J: TRBJ2-1
D: TRBD2
V: TRBV24-1
size: .
DNA: TGTGCCACCAAAGGTAAAAGCGGGAGCCTCAATGAGCAGTTCTTC
CDR3: CATKGKSGSLNEQFF

J: TRBJ2-3
D: TRBD2
V: TRBV20-1
size: few
DNA: TGCAGTGCTACAGGACTAGCGGGGGGGTGGACAGATACGCAGTATTTT
CDR3: CSATGLAGGWTDTQYF

J: TRBJ2-1
D: .
V: TRBV4-2
size: .
DNA: TGTGCCAGCAGCCAAGAAGGGCTATCCCGCTCCTACAATGAGCAGTTCTTC
CDR3: CASSQEGLSRSYNEQFF

J: TRBJ1-1
D: .
V: TRBV5-1
size: .
DNA: TGCGCCAGCAGCTCCAACATTATGAACACTGAAGCTTTCTTT
CDR3: CASSSNIMNTEAFF

J: TRBJ2-1
D: .
V: TRBV4-1
size: .
DNA: TGCGCCAGCAGCCCTAGAGGAGCGGGCAGCTCCTACAATGAGCAGTTCTTC
CDR3: CASSPRGAGSSYNEQFF

J: TRBJ2-5
D: TRBD2
V: TRBV6-6
size: few
DNA: TGTGCCAGCAGTTACGCTAGCGGCCAAGAGACCCAGTACTTC
CDR3: CASSYASGQETQYF

J: TRBJ2-2
D: .
V: TRBV15
size: .
DNA: TGTGCCACCAGCGCAAGGGGGGCTATCACCGGGGAGCTGTTTTTT
CDR3: CATSARGAITGELFF

J: TRBJ2-5
D: TRBD2
V: TRBV7-2
size: few
DNA: TGTGCCAGCAGCGCCGGACTAGCGGGGGAGGAGACCCAGTACTTC
CDR3: CASSAGLAGEETQYF